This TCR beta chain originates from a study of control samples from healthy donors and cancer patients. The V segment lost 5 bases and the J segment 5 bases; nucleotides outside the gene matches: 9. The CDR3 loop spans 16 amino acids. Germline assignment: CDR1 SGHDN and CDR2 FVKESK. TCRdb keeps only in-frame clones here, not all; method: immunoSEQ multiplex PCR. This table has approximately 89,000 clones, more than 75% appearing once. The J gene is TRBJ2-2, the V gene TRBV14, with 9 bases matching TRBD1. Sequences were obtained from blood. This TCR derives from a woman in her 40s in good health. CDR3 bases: TGTGCCAGCAGCATAGACAGGGGGATGATAACCGGGGAGCTGTTTTTT. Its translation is CASSIDRGMITGELFF.